Listed below are T cell receptor beta chains from one sample, sequenced in a study of T cells after yellow fever vaccination. Each CDR3 protein gets one entry after TCRdb re-called the 5' RACE reads with MiXCR. The sample has roughly 400,000 distinct CDR3 sequences, around a sixth seen once. The sequencing used PBMCs, collected before the yellow fever booster vaccination. All receptors derive from a man between 18 and 29 years old who received the YFV17D yellow fever vaccine. CDR3s include the opening cysteine and the closing phenylalanine or tryptophan. The order of the fields is J gene, clone size, D gene, V gene, CDR3 length, CDR3 protein. A D gene is named only where the DNA matches it firmly. Clone size is not always given. Where it is, it says once, few, many or a class for expanded clones.

J: TRBJ2-5; size: many; D: -; V: TRBV7-9; length: 11; CDR3: CASSISQTQYF
J: TRBJ2-4; size: few; D: TRBD1; V: TRBV20-1; length: 14; CDR3: CSARTGGAKNIQYF
J: TRBJ2-3; size: -; D: -; V: TRBV3-1; length: 16; CDR3: CASSQVVQGGRDTQYF
J: TRBJ2-5; size: few; D: -; V: TRBV15; length: 13; CDR3: CATSRRGVETQYF
J: TRBJ1-5; size: -; D: -; V: TRBV18; length: 16; CDR3: CASSPRGSGGLAPQHF
J: TRBJ1-5; size: few; D: -; V: TRBV27; length: 13; CDR3: CASRRDWYQPQHF
J: TRBJ1-5; size: -; D: TRBD1; V: TRBV24-1; length: 15; CDR3: CATSDPGTANQPQHF
J: TRBJ1-2; size: -; D: -; V: TRBV29-1; length: 13; CDR3: CSVEDQYAFGYTF
J: TRBJ1-5; size: few; D: -; V: TRBV20-1; length: 14; CDR3: CSAIRTASNQPQHF
J: TRBJ2-5; size: many; D: -; V: TRBV20-1; length: 12; CDR3: CSAGALEETQYF
J: TRBJ2-5; size: -; D: -; V: TRBV7-2; length: 13; CDR3: CASSLGIGKTQYF
J: TRBJ2-1; size: -; D: TRBD1; V: TRBV7-7; length: 15; CDR3: CASSAGTATSNEQFF
J: TRBJ1-4; size: -; D: TRBD1; V: TRBV5-8; length: 15; CDR3: CASSPRDRGNEKLFF
J: TRBJ2-2; size: few; D: TRBD2; V: TRBV11-2; length: 16; CDR3: CASSLRTSGGAGELFF
J: TRBJ2-3; size: few; D: -; V: TRBV7-9; length: 12; CDR3: CASSVFGDTQYF
J: TRBJ2-4; size: many; D: -; V: TRBV19; length: 14; CDR3: CASSTGQGFNIQYF
J: TRBJ2-1; size: few; D: TRBD1; V: TRBV4-3; length: 14; CDR3: CASSLDRGTDEQFF
J: TRBJ1-1; size: -; D: -; V: TRBV5-1; length: 13; CDR3: CASSRDQNTEAFF